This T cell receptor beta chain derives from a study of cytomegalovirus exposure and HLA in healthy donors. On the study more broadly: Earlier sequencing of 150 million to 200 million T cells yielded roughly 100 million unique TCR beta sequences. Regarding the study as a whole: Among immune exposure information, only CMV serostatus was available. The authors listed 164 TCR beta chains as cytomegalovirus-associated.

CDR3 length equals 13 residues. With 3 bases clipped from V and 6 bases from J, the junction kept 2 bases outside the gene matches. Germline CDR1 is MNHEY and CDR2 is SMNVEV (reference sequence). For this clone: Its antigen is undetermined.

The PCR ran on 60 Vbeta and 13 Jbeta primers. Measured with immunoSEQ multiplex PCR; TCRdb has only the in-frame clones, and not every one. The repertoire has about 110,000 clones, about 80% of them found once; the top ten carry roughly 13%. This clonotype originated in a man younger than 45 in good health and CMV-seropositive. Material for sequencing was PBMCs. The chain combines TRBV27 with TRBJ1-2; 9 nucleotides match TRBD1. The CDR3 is CASSFWTGDGYTF. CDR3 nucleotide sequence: TGTGCCAGCAGTTTTTGGACAGGGGATGGCTACACCTTC.